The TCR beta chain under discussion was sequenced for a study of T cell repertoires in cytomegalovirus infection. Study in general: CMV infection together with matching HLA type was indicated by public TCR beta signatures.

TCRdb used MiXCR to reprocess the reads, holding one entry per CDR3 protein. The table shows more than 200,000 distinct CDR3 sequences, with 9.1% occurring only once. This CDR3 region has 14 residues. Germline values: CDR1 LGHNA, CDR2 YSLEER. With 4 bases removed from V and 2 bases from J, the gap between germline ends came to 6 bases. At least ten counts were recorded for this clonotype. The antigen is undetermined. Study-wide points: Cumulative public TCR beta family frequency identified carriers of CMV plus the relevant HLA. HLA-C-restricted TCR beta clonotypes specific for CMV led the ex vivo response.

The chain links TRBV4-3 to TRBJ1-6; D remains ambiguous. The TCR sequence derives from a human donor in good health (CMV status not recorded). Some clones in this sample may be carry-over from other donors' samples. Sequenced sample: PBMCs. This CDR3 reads CASSPGTYNSPLHF. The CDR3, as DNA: TGCGCCAGCAGCCCCGGGACCTATAATTCACCCCTCCACTTT.